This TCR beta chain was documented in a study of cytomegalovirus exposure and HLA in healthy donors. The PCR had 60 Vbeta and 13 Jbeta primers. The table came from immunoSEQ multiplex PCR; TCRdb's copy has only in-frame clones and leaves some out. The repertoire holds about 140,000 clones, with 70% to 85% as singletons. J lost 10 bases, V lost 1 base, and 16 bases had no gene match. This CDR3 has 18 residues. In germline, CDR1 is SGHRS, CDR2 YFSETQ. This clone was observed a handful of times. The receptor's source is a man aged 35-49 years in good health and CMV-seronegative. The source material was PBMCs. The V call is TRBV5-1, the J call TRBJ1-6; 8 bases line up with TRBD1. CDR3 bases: TGCGCCAGCAGCTTGATACAGGGGGAAACGTCTACTGTGTCACCCCTCCACTTT. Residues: CASSLIQGETSTVSPLHF.